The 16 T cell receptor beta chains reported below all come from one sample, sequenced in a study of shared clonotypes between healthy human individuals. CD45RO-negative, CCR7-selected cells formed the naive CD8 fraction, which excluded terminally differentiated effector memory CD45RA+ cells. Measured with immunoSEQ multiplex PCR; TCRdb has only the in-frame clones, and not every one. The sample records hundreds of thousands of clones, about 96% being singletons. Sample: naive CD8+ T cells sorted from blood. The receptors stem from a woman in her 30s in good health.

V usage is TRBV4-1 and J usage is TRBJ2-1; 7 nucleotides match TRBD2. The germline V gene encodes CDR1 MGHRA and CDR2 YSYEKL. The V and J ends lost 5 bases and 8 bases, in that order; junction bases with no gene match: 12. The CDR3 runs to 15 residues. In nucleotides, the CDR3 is TGCGCCAGCAGCGCACGGGACTACCCAATCGATGAGCAGTTCTTC. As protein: CASSARDYPIDEQFF.

In DNA form, the CDR3 reads TGTGCCAGCAGCTTAGTTCGGCAGGGTTTAATGAATGAGCAGTTCTTC. It specifies CASSLVRQGLMNEQFF. The rearrangement links TRBV11-2 to TRBJ2-1; perhaps TRBD1 as D (5 bases). Trimming stripped 1 base from V and 7 bases from J, with 17 bases between. The CDR3 is 16 residues long. In germline, CDR1 is SGHAT, CDR2 FQNNGV.

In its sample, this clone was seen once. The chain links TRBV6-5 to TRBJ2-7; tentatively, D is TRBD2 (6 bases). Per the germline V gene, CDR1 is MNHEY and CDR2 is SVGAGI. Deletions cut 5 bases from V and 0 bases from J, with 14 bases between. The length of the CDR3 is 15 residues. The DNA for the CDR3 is TGTGCCAGCAGTGTCACGGGGGAGAGCTCCTACGAGCAGTACTTC. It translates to CASSVTGESSYEQYF.

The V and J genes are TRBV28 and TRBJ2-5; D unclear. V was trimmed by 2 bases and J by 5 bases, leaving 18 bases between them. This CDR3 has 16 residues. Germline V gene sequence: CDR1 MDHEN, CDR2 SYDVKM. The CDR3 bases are TGTGCCAGCAGTTTAAGGCGGACCCAGCTTGGGGAGACCCAGTACTTC. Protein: CASSLRRTQLGETQYF.

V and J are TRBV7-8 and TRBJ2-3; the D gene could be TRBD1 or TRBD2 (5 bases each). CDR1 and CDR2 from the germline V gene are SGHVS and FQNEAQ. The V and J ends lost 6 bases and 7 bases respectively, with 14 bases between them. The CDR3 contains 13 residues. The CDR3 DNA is TGTGCCAGCAGAAGCCGGGACCGCTATACGCAGTATTTT. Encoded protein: CASRSRDRYTQYF.

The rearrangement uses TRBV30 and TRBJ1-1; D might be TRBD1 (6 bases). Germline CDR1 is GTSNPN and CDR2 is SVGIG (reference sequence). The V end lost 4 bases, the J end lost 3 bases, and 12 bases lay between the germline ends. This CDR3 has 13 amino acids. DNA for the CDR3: TGTGCCTGGACAGGGGCAACGGACACTGAAGCTTTCTTT. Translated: CAWTGATDTEAFF.

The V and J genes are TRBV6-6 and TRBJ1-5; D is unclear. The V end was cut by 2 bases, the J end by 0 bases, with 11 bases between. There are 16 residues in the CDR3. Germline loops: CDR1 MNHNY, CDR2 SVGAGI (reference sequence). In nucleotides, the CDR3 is TGTGCCAGCAGTTACGTCAACTTACTTAGCAATCAGCCCCAGCATTTT. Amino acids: CASSYVNLLSNQPQHF.

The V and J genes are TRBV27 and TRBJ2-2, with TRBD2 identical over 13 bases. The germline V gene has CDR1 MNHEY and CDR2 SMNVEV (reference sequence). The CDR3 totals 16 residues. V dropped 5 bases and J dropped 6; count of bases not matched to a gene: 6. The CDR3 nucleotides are TGTGCCAGCAGTGCCGTACTAGCGGGAGGGCCCGGGGAGCTGTTTTTT. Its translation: CASSAVLAGGPGELFF.

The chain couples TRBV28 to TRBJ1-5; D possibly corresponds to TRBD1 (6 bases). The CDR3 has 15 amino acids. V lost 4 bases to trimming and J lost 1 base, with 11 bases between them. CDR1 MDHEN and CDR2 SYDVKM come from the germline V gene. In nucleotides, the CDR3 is TGTGCCAGCAGTTCAGGACAGATAAGCAATCAGCCCCAGCATTTT. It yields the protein CASSSGQISNQPQHF.

The CDR3: CASSENRGFGDGYTF. The CDR3 nucleotides are TGCGCCAGCAGTGAAAACAGGGGATTTGGAGATGGCTACACCTTC. This sequence joins TRBV10-1 and TRBJ1-2; TRBD1 matches 7 bases. The J segment lost 6 bases and the V segment lost 3 bases, leaving 10 bases of the junction unmatched. This CDR3 spans 15 amino acids. Germline CDR1 is WNHNN and CDR2 is SYGVQD (reference sequence).

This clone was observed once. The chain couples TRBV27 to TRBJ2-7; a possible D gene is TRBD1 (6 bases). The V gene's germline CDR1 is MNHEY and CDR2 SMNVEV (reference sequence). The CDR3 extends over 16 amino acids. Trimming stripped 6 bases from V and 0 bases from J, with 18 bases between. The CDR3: CASSLGSGTSSYEQYF. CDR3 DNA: TGTGCCAGCAGCCTGGGCTCAGGGACAAGCTCCTACGAGCAGTACTTC.

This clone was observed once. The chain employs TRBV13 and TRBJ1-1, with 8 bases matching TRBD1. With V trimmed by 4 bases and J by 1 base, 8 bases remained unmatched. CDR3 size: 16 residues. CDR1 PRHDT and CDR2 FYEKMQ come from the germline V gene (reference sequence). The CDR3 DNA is TGTGCCAGCAGCTGGTTTGCCGGGACAGGGAACACTGAAGCTTTCTTT. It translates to CASSWFAGTGNTEAFF.

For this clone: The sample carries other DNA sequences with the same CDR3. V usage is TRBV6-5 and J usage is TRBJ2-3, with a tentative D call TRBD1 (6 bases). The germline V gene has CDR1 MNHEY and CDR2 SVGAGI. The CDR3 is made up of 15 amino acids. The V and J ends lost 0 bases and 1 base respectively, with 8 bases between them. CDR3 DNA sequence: TGTGCCAGCAGTTACTCGCCAGGGGGCACAGATACGCAGTATTTT. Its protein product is CASSYSPGGTDTQYF.

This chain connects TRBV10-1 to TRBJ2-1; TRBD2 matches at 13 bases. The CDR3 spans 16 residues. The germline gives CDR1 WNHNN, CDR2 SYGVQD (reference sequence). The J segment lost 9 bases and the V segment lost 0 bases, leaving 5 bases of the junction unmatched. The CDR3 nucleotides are TGCGCCAGCAGTGAGTCGAAACTAGCGGGAGGGGTTGAGCAGTTCTTC. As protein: CASSESKLAGGVEQFF.

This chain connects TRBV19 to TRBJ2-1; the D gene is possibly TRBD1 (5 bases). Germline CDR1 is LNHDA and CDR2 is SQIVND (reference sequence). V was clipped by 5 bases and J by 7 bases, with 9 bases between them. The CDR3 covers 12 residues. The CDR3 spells CASSVDRNEQFF. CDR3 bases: TGTGCCAGTAGTGTCGACAGAAATGAGCAGTTCTTC. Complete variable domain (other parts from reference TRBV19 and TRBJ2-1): DGGITQSPKYLFRKEGQNVTLSCEQNLNHDAMYWYRQDPGQGLRLIYYSQIVNDFQKGDIAEGYSVSREKKESFPLTVTSAQKNPTAFYLCASSVDRNEQFFGPGTRLTVL.

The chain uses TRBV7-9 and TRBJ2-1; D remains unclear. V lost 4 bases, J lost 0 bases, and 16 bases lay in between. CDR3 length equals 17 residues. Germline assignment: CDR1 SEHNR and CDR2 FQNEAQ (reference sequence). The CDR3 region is CASSSSRAYHSYNEQFF. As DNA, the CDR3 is TGTGCCAGCAGCTCATCCAGAGCCTACCACTCCTACAATGAGCAGTTCTTC.